This T cell receptor beta chain appears in the sequencing data of a study of CD8 T cells in ankylosing spondylitis. This clonotype was counted only a few times. Its target is not known. The authors made TCR beta libraries by quantitative 5'-RACE with molecular barcodes. TCRdb re-analysed the 5' RACE reads in MiXCR, keeping a single row per CDR3 protein. The sample includes hundreds of thousands of distinct CDR3 sequences, 12% of them seen just once. Regarding the study as a whole: Disease-linked clones were reportedly significantly enriched in matched ankylosing spondylitis synovial fluid. Certain motif variants had earlier appeared in reactive arthritis synovial fluid and blood. Those disease-linked clones were CD8+; they were also relatively rare in peripheral blood. What appeared characteristic of ankylosing spondylitis blood was a TCR beta motif of eight highly homologous variants.

The CDR3 runs to 13 residues. Germline values: CDR1 DFQATT, CDR2 SNEGSKA (reference sequence). The V end lost 2 bases, the J end lost 0 bases, and 6 bases lay between the germline ends. This chain uses TRBV20-1 with TRBJ2-3; no firm D call. Sequenced: blood, either unsorted or a sorted T cell fraction (not recorded which). This receptor was taken from a male donor with ankylosing spondylitis. In nucleotides, the CDR3 is TGCAGTGCTAGACAGGACAGCACAGATACGCAGTATTTT. It translates to CSARQDSTDTQYF.